This T cell receptor (beta chain) emerged from a study of Graves' ophthalmopathy and Graves' hyperthyroidism. Trimming took 6 bases from V and 7 from J; bases not matched to a gene: 7. CDR1 and CDR2 from the germline V gene are ENHRY and SYGVKD. The CDR3 extends over 14 amino acids. Having ophthalmopathy, the donors showed moderate-to-severe activity, CAS ≥3 and NOSPECS ≥4, with disease lasting under 3 months. Certain patients were not enrolled. These were patients with other autoimmune diseases, uncontrolled infections, pregnancy or lactation. The starting material, 8 to 10 ml of fresh peripheral blood, provided the PBMCs. Amplification of TCR beta CDR3 regions used RNA transcripts. RT-PCR was first run with HTBI primers, then multiplex PCR in a second round. Via MiXCR, TCRdb re-called the multiplex PCR reads, giving one row per CDR3 protein. The repertoire holds hundreds of thousands of distinct CDR3 sequences, with under 50% as singletons.

Note on this clonotype: Its target is unknown.

Study-wide results and limits: A majority of expanded thyroid clonotypes exceeding 0.001 frequency were likewise present in blood.

The origin of this receptor is an adult man with Graves' ophthalmopathy. The sample comprised peripheral blood. This chain connects TRBV10-3 to TRBJ1-4, with 8 bases lining up with TRBD1. Written as DNA, the CDR3 is TGTGCCATCAGCCAAGGACAGGGAGGTGAAAAACTGTTTTTT. Protein: CAISQGQGGEKLFF.